This T cell receptor (beta chain) was recorded in a study of T cell responses to AZD1222 COVID-19 vaccine. Points from the study as a whole: There were mostly white British donors and more females than males, and clonal diversity was possibly underestimated. Spike-specific TCR breadth and depth grew following two AZD1222 doses.

Trimming removed 3 bases from V and 7 bases from J, with 10 bases in between. The CDR3 length is 13 residues. Germline CDR1 reads LGHNT; CDR2 reads FRNRAP. TCRdb's copy holds only in-frame clones and misses some; the assay was immunoSEQ multiplex PCR. The sample holds 180,000 or so clones, about 89% seen once. Notes on this clone: Its antigen is still unknown.

The sample in question was peripheral blood, obtained 28 days after the second AZD1222 dose. This clonotype originated in an adult who received the AZD1222 COVID-19 vaccine. The chain couples TRBV12-5 to TRBJ1-3, with D uncertain. The CDR3 nucleotides are TGTGCTAGTGGTTTTCTCGGTGCCAACACCATATATTTT. This translates into CASGFLGANTIYF.